These 25 T cell receptor beta chains were sequenced from one sample in a study of beta chain features in type 1 diabetes. Study-wide results and limits: All four CD4+ subsets of Type 1 diabetes patients contained TCRB CDR3s that were moderately but significantly shorter.

These TCRs are of unknown antigen specificity. Expressed TCRB transcripts were sequenced after all isolated RNA was converted to cDNA. TCRdb's copy holds only in-frame clones and misses some; the assay was immunoSEQ multiplex PCR. Of about 650,000 clones in the sample, under 15% were seen once. Sequencing was carried out using naive CD4+ T cells from blood. These receptors were taken from a man younger than 45 with type 1 diabetes.

This clone was seen a few times. Mismatch with germline at one junction end may stem from a read error. The chain carries TRBV27 and TRBJ1-6; D unresolved. Germline loops: CDR1 MNHEY, CDR2 SMNVEV (reference sequence). The CDR3 has 13 residues. This CDR3 is CASTLTQNSPLHF. CDR3 coding DNA: TGTGCCAGCACTTTAACCCAGAATTCACCCCTCCACTTT.

This clone has a handful of counts. This chain links TRBV5-4 with TRBJ2-2; D may be TRBD1 (6 bases). V was shortened by 2 bases and J by 7 bases, with 15 bases between the two germline ends. The CDR3 loop spans 15 amino acids. The germline gives CDR1 SGHNT, CDR2 YYREEE (reference sequence). The DNA for the CDR3 is TGTGCCAGCAGCTTAGACAGGCAGATAATCGGGGAGCTGTTTTTT. Its translation: CASSLDRQIIGELFF.

Only a few counts were recorded for this clone. The chain has TRBV6-4 and TRBJ1-5; D not certain. The germline V gene has CDR1 MRHNA and CDR2 SNTAGT. The CDR3 is made up of 13 amino acids. Trimming pared 5 bases from V and 3 bases from J, leaving 8 bases between. The DNA for the CDR3 is TGTGCCAGCAGTCCGCGGCTCAATCAGCCCCAGCATTTT. Amino acids: CASSPRLNQPQHF.

This clone was counted a few times. The chain's CDR3 is CASSSGGAVGNEQFF. In DNA, the CDR3 is TGCGCCAGCAGTTCAGGGGGCGCGGTAGGTAATGAGCAGTTCTTC. The rearrangement uses TRBV5-1 and TRBJ2-1; 8 bases are shared with TRBD1. CDR3 length: 15 residues. The germline V gene has CDR1 SGHRS and CDR2 YFSETQ. Trimming took 5 bases from V and 7 from J; bases not matched to a gene: 11.

The chain carries TRBV9 and TRBJ1-5, with a weak D call TRBD1 (5 bases). Germline V gene lookup returns CDR1 SGDLS and CDR2 YYNGEE. The V end was cut by 0 bases, the J end by 1 base, with 8 bases between. There are 15 residues in the CDR3. The CDR3 bases are TGTGCCAGCAGCGTAGGAGGGGAGAGCAATCAGCCCCAGCATTTT. This codes for CASSVGGESNQPQHF.

This clone occurred a few times. This sequence joins TRBV7-2 and TRBJ1-6, with D possibly being TRBD1 (5 bases). V was pared by 3 bases and J by 10 bases, with 16 bases between. Germline-derived CDR1 and CDR2 are SGHTA and FQGNSA. The CDR3 loop spans 15 amino acids. The CDR3 protein is CASSLRLGEGSPLHF. CDR3 bases: TGTGCCAGCAGCTTGAGGTTGGGGGAAGGCTCACCCCTCCACTTT.

The genes are TRBV7-2 and TRBJ2-1; D is uncertain. This CDR3 has 12 residues. V lost 5 bases to trimming and J lost 7 bases, with 9 bases between them. CDR1 and CDR2 (germline): SGHTA, FQGNSA. Here the CDR3 DNA reads TGTGCCAGCAGCCTGACTTTGAATGAGCAGTTCTTC. The encoded protein is CASSLTLNEQFF.

This chain links TRBV15 with TRBJ2-1; weak D call: TRBD2 (6 bases). Trimming stripped 1 base from V and 5 bases from J, with 18 bases between. Germline loops: CDR1 LNHNV, CDR2 YYDKDF (reference sequence). This CDR3 has 17 residues. As DNA, the CDR3 is TGTGCCACCAGCAGAGGCCCGAGCGGGCGGGACCACAATGAGCAGTTCTTC. It specifies CATSRGPSGRDHNEQFF. Full variable domain (missing parts from reference TRBV15 and TRBJ2-1): DAMVIQNPRYQVTQFGKPVTLSCSQTLNHNVMYWYQQKSSQAPKLLFHYYDKDFNNEADTPDNFQSRRPNTSFCFLDIRSPGLGDTAMYLCATSRGPSGRDHNEQFFGPGTRLTVL.

This chain connects TRBV2 to TRBJ1-2; 10 bases map to TRBD1. The germline V gene has CDR1 SNHLY and CDR2 FYNNEI. V gave up 6 bases and J gave up 13 bases; unmatched junction bases: 8. This CDR3 is 12 amino acids long. CDR3 nucleotide sequence: TGTGCCAGCAGAGTTACGGACAGGGGGGCCACCTTC. This sequence encodes CASRVTDRGATF.

This clone was detected ten times or more. The genes are TRBV9 and TRBJ1-6; D call uncertain. V lost 6 bases to trimming and J lost 8 bases, with 15 bases between them. Germline V gene sequence: CDR1 SGDLS, CDR2 YYNGEE. CDR3 length equals 14 residues. CDR3 sequence reads: CASTGRREDSPLHF. In nucleotides, the CDR3 is TGTGCCAGCACGGGAAGGAGGGAGGATTCACCCCTCCACTTT.

J is TRBJ2-5 and V is TRBV7-9; TRBD1 or TRBD2 may be the D gene (5 bases each). V lost 1 base, J lost 5 bases, and 11 bases lay in between. CDR3 length equals 14 residues. Germline V CDR1 and CDR2: SEHNR, FQNEAQ (reference sequence). CDR3 protein: CASSLGDGVETQYF. CDR3 DNA: TGTGCCAGCAGCTTAGGGGACGGCGTGGAGACCCAGTACTTC. Supplemented by reference TRBV7-9 and TRBJ2-5, the full variable domain reads DTGVSQNPRHKITKRGQNVTFRCDPISEHNRLYWYRQTLGQGPEFLTYFQNEAQLEKSRLLSDRFSAERPKGSFSTLEIQRTEQGDSAMYLCASSLGDGVETQYFGPGTRLLVL.

This clone occurred a few times. V gene TRBV6-1 combines with J gene TRBJ1-5; the D is unclear. CDR3 length equals 13 residues. Between the trimmed V and J ends, which lost 3 bases and 3 bases, there was a span of 6 bases. Germline lookup yields CDR1 MNHNS and CDR2 SASEGT. The DNA of the CDR3 is TGTGCCAGCAGTGACACCTTCAATCAGCCCCAGCATTTT. This translates into CASSDTFNQPQHF.

The chain is built from TRBV10-3 and TRBJ1-5; D is uncertain. The germline V and J ends were trimmed by 8 bases and 2 bases, with 10 bases remaining between them. Per the germline V gene, CDR1 is ENHRY and CDR2 is SYGVKD. This CDR3 has 13 residues. CDR3 sequence: CAIGSTGNQPQHF. CDR3 DNA sequence: TGTGCCATCGGAAGTACAGGCAATCAGCCCCAGCATTTT.

This clone was counted a few times. This rearrangement joins TRBV30 to TRBJ2-1; a possible D gene is TRBD2 (6 bases). Trimming took 1 base from V and 10 from J, leaving 11 bases between them. The CDR3 loop spans 12 amino acids. From germline, CDR1 is GTSNPN and CDR2 SVGIG (reference sequence). The DNA for the CDR3 is TGTGCCTGGAGTGCGGGGGAACAGGAGCAGTTCTTC. Translated: CAWSAGEQEQFF.

V is TRBV18 and J is TRBJ1-3; D remains ambiguous. CDR3 length equals 16 residues. CDR1 is KGHSH, CDR2 LQKENI, per germline. Trimming took 5 bases from V and 2 from J, leaving 16 bases between them. The CDR3: CASSVDNSGTGNTIYF. The DNA of the CDR3 is TGTGCCAGCTCAGTCGACAACTCGGGCACTGGAAACACCATATATTTT. Full variable domain (remainder filled in from reference TRBV18 and TRBJ1-3): NAGVMQNPRHLVRRRGQEARLRCSPMKGHSHVYWYRQLPEEGLKFMVYLQKENIIDESGMPKERFSAEFPKEGPSILRIQQVVRGDSAAYFCASSVDNSGTGNTIYFGEGSWLTVV.

The chain is built from TRBV19 and TRBJ2-1; no clear D gene. Trimming stripped 3 bases from V and 0 bases from J, with 12 bases between. CDR1 LNHDA and CDR2 SQIVND come from the germline V gene (reference sequence). The CDR3 sequence is 16 residues long. This CDR3 reads CASSMNGIPSYNEQFF. The DNA of the CDR3 is TGTGCCAGTAGTATGAATGGGATTCCCTCCTACAATGAGCAGTTCTTC.

J is TRBJ2-2 and V is TRBV5-1; D not certain. The CDR3 contains 13 residues. The V end lost 1 base, the J end lost 10 bases, and 11 bases lay between the germline ends. Germline-derived CDR1 and CDR2 are SGHRS and YFSETQ. The CDR3 DNA reads TGCGCCAGCAGCTTGAGCCAGCTCGAGGAGCTGTTTTTT. Amino acid sequence: CASSLSQLEELFF.

The rearrangement joins TRBV7-9 to TRBJ2-7; either TRBD1 or TRBD2 may supply D (6 bases each). Germline CDR1 is SEHNR and CDR2 is FQNEAQ (reference sequence). The CDR3 consists of 14 residues. V lost 0 bases to trimming and J lost 5 bases, with 11 bases between them. The chain's CDR3 is CASSLAGGTNEQYF. The CDR3 DNA reads as TGTGCCAGCAGCTTAGCTGGCGGGACAAACGAGCAGTACTTC.

The CDR3 DNA follows: TGTGCCACCAGCAGAGGGGCAGGGTTAGGTACGCAGTATTTT. Its translation: CATSRGAGLGTQYF. The chain links TRBV15 to TRBJ2-3; possibly TRBD1 for D (5 bases). The CDR3 is 14 amino acids. CDR1 and CDR2 from the germline V gene are LNHNV and YYDKDF (reference sequence). Trimming pared 1 base from V and 8 bases from J, leaving 13 bases between.

This clone was observed a handful of times. The V and J genes are TRBV18 and TRBJ2-1, with TRBD1 as a possible D gene (5 bases). Germline CDR1 is KGHSH and CDR2 is LQKENI. With 4 bases removed from V and 3 bases from J, the gap between germline ends came to 16 bases. The CDR3 sequence is 16 residues long. CDR3 protein: CASSLLTVGRYNEQFF. In DNA, the CDR3 is TGTGCCAGCTCACTCCTGACAGTAGGCCGCTACAATGAGCAGTTCTTC.

A few counts support this clone. The rearrangement uses TRBV7-8 and TRBJ2-6, with D perhaps assigned TRBD1 or TRBD2 (5 bases each). Germline assignment: CDR1 SGHVS and CDR2 FQNEAQ. Trimming shortened V by 6 bases and J by 0 bases, and 12 bases separated the two germline ends. This CDR3 has 16 amino acids. The CDR3 spells CASRNSGSSGANVLTF. Written as DNA, the CDR3 is TGTGCCAGCAGAAACTCAGGGAGCTCTGGGGCCAACGTCCTGACTTTC.

This clone was seen a few times. The rearrangement links TRBV4-2 to TRBJ2-1; the D gene is possibly TRBD2 (5 bases). The ends were cut back, 0 bases at V and 4 bases at J, with 7 bases in the middle. Germline CDR1 and CDR2: LGHNA and YNFKEQ. CDR3 size: 14 residues. As DNA, the CDR3 is TGTGCCAGCAGCCAAGATGAGGGTTACAATGAGCAGTTCTTC. It yields the protein CASSQDEGYNEQFF.

V usage is TRBV4-3 and J usage is TRBJ2-3; 9 nucleotides agree with TRBD1. This CDR3 comprises 17 residues. Germline V gene lookup returns CDR1 LGHNA and CDR2 YSLEER. V lost 0 bases, J lost 0 bases, and 4 bases stayed unmatched. CDR3 sequence (DNA): TGCGCCAGCAGCCAAGATCCCGGACAGGGGAGCACAGATACGCAGTATTTT. This sequence encodes CASSQDPGQGSTDTQYF.

The rearrangement links TRBV7-9 to TRBJ1-3; D remains unclear. Germline V gene lookup returns CDR1 SEHNR and CDR2 FQNEAQ (reference sequence). V lost 9 bases, J lost 0 bases, and 21 bases lay in between. CDR3 length equals 17 residues. CDR3 amino acids: CASFPRWPESSGNTIYF. CDR3 bases: TGTGCCAGTTTCCCCCGCTGGCCGGAAAGCTCTGGAAACACCATATATTTT.

This clone came up a few times. This chain links TRBV19 with TRBJ1-1, with D uncertain. The CDR3 is made up of 14 amino acids. The germline V gene encodes CDR1 LNHDA and CDR2 SQIVND (reference sequence). Deletions cut 4 bases from V and 0 bases from J, with 9 bases between. The CDR3 DNA reads as TGTGCCAGTAGTAGGGTAGATATGAACACTGAAGCTTTCTTT. Amino acids: CASSRVDMNTEAFF.